This entry lists 23 T cell receptor beta chains sequenced from one sample in a study of cytomegalovirus exposure and HLA in healthy donors. The PCR contained 60 Vbeta and 13 Jbeta primers. Data came from immunoSEQ multiplex PCR; TCRdb stores just in-frame clones and leaves some out. The table lists 95,000 to 110,000 clones. Source material: PBMCs. These receptors were taken from a man aged 35 to 55 in good health and CMV-seronegative.

The genes are TRBV12-5 and TRBJ2-2, with 7 bases matching TRBD1. CDR1 is LGHNT, CDR2 FRNRAP, per germline. J was trimmed by 7 bases and V by 4 bases; bases with no gene match: 3. The CDR3 runs to 13 residues. The CDR3 nucleotides read TGTGCTAGTGGTTACACAGGGGTCGGGGAGCTGTTTTTT. Residues: CASGYTGVGELFF.

The rearrangement links TRBV7-6 to TRBJ2-5; D is ambiguous. Germline lookup yields CDR1 SGHVS and CDR2 FNYEAQ. The CDR3 contains 13 residues. Trimming shortened V by 5 bases and J by 5 bases, and 12 bases separated the two germline ends. CDR3 amino acids: CASSLGHLETQYF. CDR3 in DNA: TGTGCCAGCAGCCTAGGGCATCTGGAGACCCAGTACTTC.

Regarding this clone: Distinct nucleotide sequences in the sample also encode this CDR3. This rearrangement joins TRBV19 to TRBJ2-7; 7 bases are shared with TRBD1. Germline V lookup: CDR1 LNHDA, CDR2 SQIVND (reference sequence). The CDR3 runs to 14 residues. V lost 3 bases, J lost 3 bases, and 5 bases stayed unmatched. The CDR3 region is CASSIGTGDYEQYF. As DNA, the CDR3 is TGTGCCAGTAGTATTGGTACAGGGGACTACGAGCAGTACTTC.

V gene TRBV9 combines with J gene TRBJ2-3, with TRBD2 identical over 14 bases. There are 20 residues in the CDR3. Germline CDR1 SGDLS, CDR2 YYNGEE. The V and J ends lost 4 bases and 0 bases, in that order; junction bases with no gene match: 13. The CDR3 protein is CASSTGTSGGVGASTDTQYF. As DNA, the CDR3 is TGTGCCAGCAGCACCGGGACTAGCGGGGGCGTTGGAGCGAGCACAGATACGCAGTATTTT.

This chain joins TRBV5-1 and TRBJ1-3; unclear D gene. The germline V gene encodes CDR1 SGHRS and CDR2 YFSETQ. The CDR3 contains 13 residues. V shed 4 bases and J shed 4 bases, with 9 bases lying between them. The CDR3, as DNA: TGCGCCAGCAGCCCTAACCCAGGAAACACCATATATTTT. Translated: CASSPNPGNTIYF.

The chain is built from TRBV28 and TRBJ2-2; 10 bases align to TRBD2. The junction had 6 bases not matched to a gene; V was cut back by 9 bases and J by 5 bases. Germline V gene sequence: CDR1 MDHEN, CDR2 SYDVKM. CDR3 length: 14 amino acids. DNA for the CDR3: TGTGCCAGTAGAAGCGGGAGGGGTACCGGGGAGCTGTTTTTT. The encoded protein is CASRSGRGTGELFF.

V is TRBV9 and J is TRBJ2-1; the match to TRBD1 covers 8 bases. V gave up 0 bases and J gave up 4 bases; unmatched junction bases: 6. From germline, CDR1 is SGDLS and CDR2 YYNGEE. The CDR3 sequence is 16 residues long. The CDR3: CASSVGRGQEYNEQFF. Written as DNA, the CDR3 is TGTGCCAGCAGCGTAGGCCGGGGACAGGAGTACAATGAGCAGTTCTTC.

The rearrangement links TRBV7-2 to TRBJ2-7; 10 nucleotides match TRBD2. This CDR3 has 17 amino acids. V was clipped by 6 bases and J by 4 bases; unmatched bases: 15. The germline V gene has CDR1 SGHTA and CDR2 FQGNSA. CDR3 amino acids: CASRPQPGTSERYEQYF. CDR3 nucleotide sequence: TGTGCCAGCAGACCACAACCCGGGACTAGCGAACGATACGAGCAGTACTTC.

As DNA, the CDR3 is TGTGCCAGCAGTTCCCCACGACAGGACACTGAAGCTTTCTTT. Translating it yields CASSSPRQDTEAFF. The chain employs TRBV6-5 and TRBJ1-1, with a tentative D call TRBD1 (6 bases). Germline values: CDR1 MNHEY, CDR2 SVGAGI. The CDR3 is 14 residues long. The V end lost 4 bases, the J end lost 3 bases, and 12 bases lay between the germline ends.

This sequence joins TRBV15 and TRBJ2-7; a weak D match, TRBD2 (6 bases). V was shortened by 5 bases and J by 7 bases, with 21 bases between the two germline ends. This CDR3 comprises 15 residues. Germline assignment: CDR1 LNHNV and CDR2 YYDKDF (reference sequence). Here the CDR3 reads CATSPRTLAGQEQYF. The CDR3 region has the DNA TGTGCCACCAGCCCTCGAACACTAGCTGGGCAAGAGCAGTACTTC.

The chain employs TRBV5-8 and TRBJ2-1, with D possibly matching TRBD2 (5 bases). The CDR3 is 12 residues long. CDR1 is SGHTS and CDR2 is YDEGEE in the germline V gene. Trimming removed 4 bases from V and 9 bases from J, with 11 bases in between. The CDR3 DNA reads TGTGCCAGCAGCGCTAGCTCTTCTGAGCAGTTCTTC. This encodes CASSASSSEQFF.

The chain uses TRBV6-6 and TRBJ2-5, with a weak D call TRBD2 (6 bases). The assigned J gene may be wrong: the sequence end matches TRBJ2-7 better. Per the germline V gene, CDR1 is MNHNY and CDR2 is SVGAGI (reference sequence). There are 14 residues in the CDR3. The CDR3 nucleotides read TGTGCCAGCAGGACCGCGGGAAAACCCCACGAGCAGTACTTC. Protein product: CASRTAGKPHEQYF.

The rearrangement joins TRBV2 to TRBJ1-5; 7 bases align to TRBD1. Germline V gene lookup returns CDR1 SNHLY and CDR2 FYNNEI. The length of the CDR3 is 15 residues. The V and J ends lost 5 bases and 2 bases, in that order; junction bases with no gene match: 6. The CDR3 DNA reads as TGTGCCAGCAGTAGGGGGCTGGAACGCAATCAGCCCCAGCATTTT. Residues: CASSRGLERNQPQHF.

The chain is built from TRBV6-1 and TRBJ2-1; 7 nucleotides agree with TRBD1. CDR1 and CDR2 from the germline V gene are MNHNS and SASEGT. There are 15 residues in the CDR3. V lost 1 base, J lost 3 bases, and 3 bases stayed unmatched. For the CDR3, the DNA is TGTGCCAGCAGTGAAGGCAGGGGGATCTACAATGAGCAGTTCTTC. This translates into CASSEGRGIYNEQFF.

The chain joins TRBV5-1 to TRBJ2-1; D is undetermined. V was shortened by 4 bases and J by 4 bases, with 12 bases between the two germline ends. Germline loops: CDR1 SGHRS, CDR2 YFSETQ. The CDR3 covers 14 residues. The CDR3 nucleotides read TGCGCCAGCAGCCTTGTATCCGGGTACAATGAGCAGTTCTTC. It translates to CASSLVSGYNEQFF.

The V call is TRBV11-2, the J call TRBJ2-5; no reliable D call. Trimming pared 5 bases from V and 6 bases from J, leaving 7 bases between. Germline values: CDR1 SGHAT, CDR2 FQNNGV. This CDR3 has 11 residues. This CDR3 is CASSIGQTQYF. The CDR3 DNA follows: TGTGCCAGCAGCATTGGGCAGACCCAGTACTTC.

The chain uses TRBV4-3 and TRBJ2-7; 7 positions match TRBD1. Germline loops: CDR1 LGHNA, CDR2 YSLEER. This CDR3 is built from 14 residues. The V and J ends lost 0 bases and 4 bases, in that order; junction bases with no gene match: 3. The CDR3 bases are TGCGCCAGCAGCCAAGAAGGCAGGGGGTACGAGCAGTACTTC. This codes for CASSQEGRGYEQYF.

V usage is TRBV7-2 and J usage is TRBJ1-2; D possibly corresponds to TRBD1 (6 bases). CDR3 size: 14 residues. CDR1 and CDR2 (germline): SGHTA, FQGNSA. The germline V and J ends were trimmed by 6 bases and 7 bases, with 18 bases remaining between them. CDR3 DNA: TGTGCCAGCAGTTCTTCCGAGAACAGGGTTGGCTACACCTTC. Translation gives CASSSSENRVGYTF.

This chain links TRBV5-6 with TRBJ2-7; D not certain. CDR1 and CDR2 from the germline V gene are SGHDT and YYEEEE. The CDR3 consists of 13 residues. V lost 2 bases and J lost 6, with 12 bases in between. The CDR3 reads CASSFLYSVEQYF. The CDR3 DNA follows: TGTGCCAGCAGCTTTTTGTATTCTGTCGAGCAGTACTTC. Together with reference TRBV5-6 and TRBJ2-7, the CDR3 gives the full variable domain: DAGVTQSPTHLIKTRGQQVTLRCSPKSGHDTVSWYQQALGQGPQFIFQYYEEEERQRGNFPDRFSGHQFPNYSSELNVNALLLGDSALYLCASSFLYSVEQYFGPGTRLTVT.

The CDR3 DNA reads as TGTGCCAGCAGCGCCGACTTGGGGCCGGAGCAGTTCTTC. Amino acids: CASSADLGPEQFF. The chain is built from TRBV9 and TRBJ2-1; a weak D match, TRBD1 (5 bases). Germline CDR1 reads SGDLS; CDR2 reads YYNGEE. This CDR3 spans 13 amino acids. V dropped 3 bases and J dropped 10 bases, with 14 bases sitting between them.

The chain employs TRBV18 and TRBJ2-1, with a tentative D call TRBD2 (6 bases). The CDR3 has 14 amino acids. The germline CDR1 and CDR2 sequences are KGHSH and LQKENI. V lost 3 bases, J lost 9 bases, and 15 bases lay in between. Written as DNA, the CDR3 is TGTGCCAGCTCACCCGGGACTCAGAGTAGTGAGCAGTTCTTC. Translated, it gives CASSPGTQSSEQFF.

The CDR3 region has the DNA TGTGCCAGCAGCATCGAGCGGGGGTCGTACCAAGAGACCCAGTACTTC. Its translation is CASSIERGSYQETQYF. The chain is built from TRBV7-2 and TRBJ2-5; 8 bases are shared with TRBD2. This CDR3 is 16 amino acids long. Unmatched junction bases numbered 8, after V lost 5 bases and J lost 0 bases. Looked up from germline, CDR1 is SGHTA and CDR2 is FQGNSA.

The chain links TRBV21-1 to TRBJ2-1; no check of the table's D call, TRBD1, against the DNA was made. TRBV21-1 is a pseudogene. The length of the CDR3 is 17 residues. Here the CDR3 DNA reads TGTGCCAGCAGCAAAGCGCTCAGCTATACCTCAGGCCATGAGCAGTTCTTC. Its protein is CASSKALSYTSGHEQFF.